The rows below give T cell receptor beta chains drawn from one sample of a study of blood T cell repertoires in COVID-19. Repertoires were generated with immunoSEQ multiplex PCR, while TCRdb's copy carries only in-frame clones and drops some. The repertoire holds about 83,000 clones, about 84% seen once, with about 8.5% in the top ten. The sample consisted of peripheral blood. The receptor set was obtained from a man between 45 and 60 years old with active COVID-19. Each CDR3 is given with its conserved first and last residue. The D gene is left open where the match is weak. Rows may omit the clone size; those that give it use once, few, many or a size class.

D gene: NA
J gene: TRBJ1-1
V gene: TRBV14
clone size: NA
CDR3 protein: CASSPRRGFDTEAFF
CDR3 DNA: TGTGCCAGCAGCCCCCGGCGGGGCTTTGACACTGAAGCTTTCTTT

D gene: NA
J gene: TRBJ2-2
V gene: TRBV2
clone size: NA
CDR3 protein: CASSLQVKDTGELFF
CDR3 DNA: TGTGCCAGCAGCCTACAGGTGAAGGACACCGGGGAGCTGTTTTTT

D gene: TRBD2
J gene: TRBJ2-3
V gene: TRBV2
clone size: NA
CDR3 protein: CASRNPGLAGGGTDTQYF
CDR3 DNA: TGTGCCAGCAGGAACCCGGGACTAGCGGGAGGCGGCACAGATACGCAGTATTTT

D gene: NA
J gene: TRBJ1-1
V gene: TRBV7-8
clone size: NA
CDR3 protein: CASSLVMTGSGTEAFF
CDR3 DNA: TGTGCCAGCAGCTTAGTAATGACAGGCTCAGGCACTGAAGCTTTCTTT

D gene: NA
J gene: TRBJ1-5
V gene: TRBV3-1/TRBV3-2
clone size: NA
CDR3 protein: CASSQDYGNQPQHF
CDR3 DNA: TGTGCCAGCAGCCAAGACTACGGCAATCAGCCCCAGCATTTT

D gene: NA
J gene: TRBJ2-5
V gene: TRBV6-5
clone size: NA
CDR3 protein: CASSRGVETQYF
CDR3 DNA: TGTGCCAGCAGCCGGGGTGTGGAGACCCAGTACTTC

D gene: NA
J gene: TRBJ2-5
V gene: TRBV6-5
clone size: NA
CDR3 protein: CASTAGGETQYF
CDR3 DNA: TGTGCCAGCACCGCGGGTGGAGAGACCCAGTACTTC

D gene: NA
J gene: TRBJ2-5
V gene: TRBV6-2/TRBV6-3
clone size: NA
CDR3 protein: CASSYSPGTETQYF
CDR3 DNA: TGTGCCAGCAGTTACTCCCCGGGAACAGAGACCCAGTACTTC

D gene: TRBD2
J gene: TRBJ2-3
V gene: TRBV24-1
clone size: NA
CDR3 protein: CATSDHTSGSPSGFSTDTQYF
CDR3 DNA: TGTGCCACCAGTGACCATACTAGCGGGAGCCCCTCGGGTTTTAGCACAGATACGCAGTATTTT

D gene: NA
J gene: TRBJ1-2
V gene: TRBV28
clone size: NA
CDR3 protein: CASLTEQDRNIKGYTF
CDR3 DNA: TGTGCCAGCCTCACTGAACAGGACCGGAATATTAAAGGCTACACCTTC

D gene: NA
J gene: TRBJ1-1
V gene: TRBV28
clone size: once
CDR3 protein: CASSSGGPTEAFF
CDR3 DNA: TGTGCCAGCAGTTCGGGGGGTCCCACTGAAGCTTTCTTT

D gene: TRBD2
J gene: TRBJ2-1
V gene: TRBV7-2
clone size: NA
CDR3 protein: CASSLTSGRVVDEQFF
CDR3 DNA: TGTGCCAGCAGCTTAACTAGCGGGAGGGTGGTGGATGAGCAGTTCTTC

D gene: TRBD1
J gene: TRBJ1-2
V gene: TRBV12-3/TRBV12-4
clone size: NA
CDR3 protein: CASSHQGADGYTF
CDR3 DNA: TGTGCCAGCAGCCACCAGGGGGCTGATGGCTACACCTTC

D gene: NA
J gene: TRBJ1-3
V gene: TRBV15
clone size: NA
CDR3 protein: CATSRDYGNTIYF
CDR3 DNA: TGTGCCACCAGCAGAGATTATGGAAACACCATATATTTT

D gene: TRBD1
J gene: TRBJ2-7
V gene: TRBV6-5
clone size: NA
CDR3 protein: CASSYLGQGAKYEQYF
CDR3 DNA: TGTGCCAGCAGTTACCTGGGACAGGGGGCTAAGTACGAGCAGTACTTC

D gene: NA
J gene: TRBJ2-1
V gene: TRBV30
clone size: NA
CDR3 protein: CAGQLATNNEQFF
CDR3 DNA: TGTGCCGGCCAGCTAGCGACAAACAATGAGCAGTTCTTC

D gene: NA
J gene: TRBJ2-7
V gene: TRBV5-6
clone size: NA
CDR3 protein: CASSLEGVAVLSEQYF
CDR3 DNA: TGTGCCAGCAGCTTGGAGGGAGTAGCGGTCCTGTCGGAGCAGTACTTC

D gene: TRBD2
J gene: TRBJ2-3
V gene: TRBV19
clone size: NA
CDR3 protein: CASRREGRSDTQYF
CDR3 DNA: TGTGCCAGTAGGAGGGAGGGCCGATCAGATACGCAGTATTTT

D gene: TRBD1
J gene: TRBJ1-2
V gene: TRBV29-1
clone size: NA
CDR3 protein: CSVIDRGYGYTF
CDR3 DNA: TGCAGCGTTATCGACAGGGGATATGGCTACACCTTC

D gene: TRBD1
J gene: TRBJ1-2
V gene: TRBV6-5
clone size: NA
CDR3 protein: CASRQGAKGGYTF
CDR3 DNA: TGTGCCAGCAGGCAGGGGGCAAAAGGTGGCTACACCTTC

D gene: TRBD1
J gene: TRBJ1-1
V gene: TRBV7-9
clone size: NA
CDR3 protein: CASSHGDRTNTEAFF
CDR3 DNA: TGTGCCAGCAGCCACGGGGACAGGACCAACACTGAAGCTTTCTTT

D gene: TRBD1
J gene: TRBJ1-1
V gene: TRBV19
clone size: NA
CDR3 protein: CASTPTGGLNTEAFF
CDR3 DNA: TGTGCCAGTACCCCGACAGGGGGATTGAACACTGAAGCTTTCTTT

D gene: NA
J gene: TRBJ2-4
V gene: TRBV29-1
clone size: NA
CDR3 protein: CSVEDLGGKNIQYF
CDR3 DNA: TGCAGCGTTGAAGACTTAGGCGGCAAAAACATTCAGTACTTC

D gene: NA
J gene: TRBJ2-7
V gene: TRBV5-6
clone size: NA
CDR3 protein: CASSLATGRAYEQYF
CDR3 DNA: TGTGCCAGCAGCTTGGCCACCGGCAGGGCGTACGAGCAGTACTTC

D gene: NA
J gene: TRBJ1-1
V gene: TRBV7-9
clone size: NA
CDR3 protein: CASSSPHGSTEAFF
CDR3 DNA: TGTGCCAGCAGCTCCCCCCACGGGAGCACTGAAGCTTTCTTT

D gene: TRBD2
J gene: TRBJ2-3
V gene: TRBV11-1
clone size: NA
CDR3 protein: CASSFSGGETDTQYF
CDR3 DNA: TGTGCCAGCAGCTTCTCGGGGGGGGAGACAGATACGCAGTATTTT

D gene: TRBD1
J gene: TRBJ1-5
V gene: TRBV12-3/TRBV12-4
clone size: NA
CDR3 protein: CASSYRGGQPQHF
CDR3 DNA: TGTGCCAGCAGTTACAGGGGTGGGCAGCCCCAGCATTTT

D gene: TRBD2
J gene: TRBJ2-7
V gene: TRBV30
clone size: NA
CDR3 protein: CAWSPKTGGRANYEQYF
CDR3 DNA: TGTGCCTGGAGTCCCAAAACCGGCGGGAGGGCCAACTACGAGCAGTACTTC

D gene: NA
J gene: TRBJ1-1
V gene: TRBV5-5
clone size: once
CDR3 protein: CASSSQGGTEAFF
CDR3 DNA: TGTGCCAGCAGCTCGCAGGGTGGTACTGAAGCTTTCTTT

D gene: TRBD2
J gene: TRBJ2-1
V gene: TRBV7-2
clone size: NA
CDR3 protein: CASSPLSRRGAYNEQFF
CDR3 DNA: TGTGCCAGCAGCCCCCTCTCGAGGCGGGGGGCCTACAATGAGCAGTTCTTC

D gene: NA
J gene: TRBJ2-1
V gene: TRBV9
clone size: NA
CDR3 protein: CASSPRTSFETYNEQFF
CDR3 DNA: TGTGCCAGCAGCCCCCGGACTTCATTCGAGACCTACAATGAGCAGTTCTTC

D gene: NA
J gene: TRBJ1-1
V gene: TRBV9
clone size: NA
CDR3 protein: CASSATSSLNVAFF
CDR3 DNA: TGTGCCAGCAGCGCTACCTCGTCTCTCAATGTAGCTTTCTTT

D gene: NA
J gene: TRBJ2-7
V gene: TRBV7-3
clone size: NA
CDR3 protein: CASSSGSGKMYF
CDR3 DNA: TGTGCCAGCAGCTCAGGGTCCGGAAAGATGTACTTC

D gene: TRBD1
J gene: TRBJ2-5
V gene: TRBV6-5
clone size: NA
CDR3 protein: CASSYDRGETQYF
CDR3 DNA: TGTGCCAGCAGTTACGACAGGGGAGAGACCCAGTACTTC

D gene: TRBD2
J gene: TRBJ2-5
V gene: TRBV5-1
clone size: NA
CDR3 protein: CASSLGLAGGRETQYF
CDR3 DNA: TGCGCCAGCAGCTTGGGGCTAGCGGGAGGTCGAGAGACCCAGTACTTC

D gene: NA
J gene: TRBJ2-5
V gene: TRBV28
clone size: NA
CDR3 protein: CASIGGGLLSETQYF
CDR3 DNA: TGTGCCAGCATAGGGGGGGGCTTATTATCAGAGACCCAGTACTTC

D gene: TRBD2
J gene: TRBJ2-1
V gene: TRBV24-1
clone size: NA
CDR3 protein: CATSDWGGNEQFF
CDR3 DNA: TGTGCCACCAGTGACTGGGGGGGAAATGAGCAGTTCTTC

D gene: TRBD2
J gene: TRBJ2-1
V gene: TRBV4-2
clone size: few
CDR3 protein: CASSPGTSGPYNEQFF
CDR3 DNA: TGTGCCAGCAGCCCAGGGACTAGCGGGCCGTACAATGAGCAGTTCTTC

D gene: NA
J gene: TRBJ1-2
V gene: TRBV5-1
clone size: NA
CDR3 protein: CASRTGTGRNYGYTF
CDR3 DNA: TGCGCCAGCAGAACCGGGACTGGGCGAAACTATGGCTACACCTTC

D gene: TRBD1
J gene: TRBJ1-1
V gene: TRBV14
clone size: NA
CDR3 protein: CASSQWLQGETEAFF
CDR3 DNA: TGTGCCAGCAGCCAATGGCTCCAGGGGGAGACTGAAGCTTTCTTT

D gene: NA
J gene: TRBJ2-1
V gene: TRBV27
clone size: NA
CDR3 protein: CASSLRSGMDEQFF
CDR3 DNA: TGTGCCAGCAGTTTAAGATCAGGGATGGATGAGCAGTTCTTC

D gene: NA
J gene: TRBJ2-7
V gene: TRBV9
clone size: NA
CDR3 protein: CASSVGLGALSEQYF
CDR3 DNA: TGTGCCAGCAGCGTAGGTTTGGGGGCTCTGAGCGAGCAGTACTTC

D gene: NA
J gene: TRBJ2-1
V gene: TRBV19
clone size: NA
CDR3 protein: CASSMAGNEQFF
CDR3 DNA: TGTGCCAGTAGTATGGCGGGGAATGAGCAGTTCTTC

D gene: TRBD1
J gene: TRBJ2-5
V gene: TRBV25-1
clone size: NA
CDR3 protein: CASREGQGGWETQYF
CDR3 DNA: TGTGCCAGTCGTGAAGGACAGGGAGGTTGGGAGACCCAGTACTTC

D gene: TRBD1
J gene: TRBJ2-2
V gene: TRBV4-1
clone size: NA
CDR3 protein: CASSRDRVNGELFF
CDR3 DNA: TGCGCCAGCAGCCGGGACAGGGTTAACGGGGAGCTGTTTTTT

D gene: NA
J gene: TRBJ2-2
V gene: TRBV11-2
clone size: NA
CDR3 protein: CASSLKAGRRGQNTGELFF
CDR3 DNA: TGTGCCAGCAGCTTAAAGGCCGGTCGGCGGGGTCAGAACACCGGGGAGCTGTTTTTT

D gene: NA
J gene: TRBJ2-3
V gene: TRBV5-6
clone size: NA
CDR3 protein: CASSLISGGTDTQYF
CDR3 DNA: TGTGCCAGCAGCTTGATTTCAGGGGGCACAGATACGCAGTATTTT

D gene: TRBD1
J gene: TRBJ1-2
V gene: TRBV28
clone size: NA
CDR3 protein: CAILRDRVVGYTF
CDR3 DNA: TGTGCCATACTCAGGGACAGGGTAGTTGGCTACACCTTC

D gene: NA
J gene: TRBJ2-7
V gene: TRBV28
clone size: NA
CDR3 protein: CASQEWGVGQYF
CDR3 DNA: TGTGCCAGCCAAGAATGGGGAGTTGGGCAGTACTTC

D gene: TRBD1
J gene: TRBJ1-1
V gene: TRBV19
clone size: NA
CDR3 protein: CASSTRQGATEAFF
CDR3 DNA: TGTGCCAGTAGTACCAGACAGGGCGCGACTGAAGCTTTCTTT

D gene: TRBD2
J gene: TRBJ2-3
V gene: TRBV11-1
clone size: once
CDR3 protein: CASSLALGSGGKDTQYF
CDR3 DNA: TGTGCCAGCAGCTTAGCGCTCGGTAGCGGGGGAAAGGATACGCAGTATTTT

D gene: NA
J gene: TRBJ2-7
V gene: TRBV28
clone size: NA
CDR3 protein: CASSLTGTPRGQYF
CDR3 DNA: TGTGCCAGCAGTTTAACGGGGACACCCAGGGGGCAGTACTTC

D gene: NA
J gene: TRBJ1-2
V gene: TRBV27
clone size: NA
CDR3 protein: CASRNAGSPNYGYTF
CDR3 DNA: TGTGCCAGCAGAAACGCAGGGTCCCCTAACTATGGCTACACCTTC

D gene: NA
J gene: TRBJ2-5
V gene: TRBV11-2
clone size: NA
CDR3 protein: CASSGSGQETQYF
CDR3 DNA: TGTGCCAGCAGCGGGTCGGGTCAAGAGACCCAGTACTTC

D gene: TRBD2
J gene: TRBJ2-5
V gene: TRBV6-1
clone size: NA
CDR3 protein: CASSEGQLAGGRETQYF
CDR3 DNA: TGTGCCAGCAGTGAAGGACAGCTAGCGGGAGGTCGAGAGACCCAGTACTTC